The entry below describes one TCR beta chain. Its specificity is not known. This record comes from a study of T cell responses to AZD1222 COVID-19 vaccine. Study-level points and caveats: At study baseline, merely roughly 6 AZD1222 recipients were seropositive. Spike was spanned by vaccine-associated CD4 TCRs, which were dominant at 160-218 and 743-854. Reportedly, nearly half of unique spike TCRs recognized epitopes outside B.1.351/B.1.1.7 mutations. The donors showed a predominance of white British ancestry and of females, with possible underestimation of clonal diversity.

TCRdb's copy holds only in-frame clones and misses some; the assay was immunoSEQ multiplex PCR. The profile shows roughly 180,000 clones, 80% to 90% of them singletons. The TCR sequence derives from an adult in good health. The sequencing used peripheral blood, collected on day 0 of AZD1222 vaccination.

In DNA form, the CDR3 reads TGCGCCAGCAGCCGGGGGGAGACCCAAGAGACCCAGTACTTC. This gives the protein CASSRGETQETQYF. The chain joins TRBV5-1 to TRBJ2-5; TRBD2 aligns across 7 bases. Germline V gives CDR1 SGHRS, CDR2 YFSETQ. The ends lost 4 bases at V and 1 base at J; junction bases unmatched: 4. The CDR3 extends over 14 amino acids. Complete variable domain (other parts from reference TRBV5-1 and TRBJ2-5): KAGVTQTPRYLIKTRGQQVTLSCSPISGHRSVSWYQQTPGQGLQFLFEYFSETQRNKGNFPGRFSGRQFSNSRSEMNVSTLELGDSALYLCASSRGETQETQYFGPGTRLLVL.